The 30 T cell receptor beta chains given below trace back to one sample, sequenced in a study of T cell responses to AZD1222 COVID-19 vaccine. Clones were sequenced by immunoSEQ multiplex PCR, and TCRdb holds only the in-frame ones, with some missing. The sample records about 60,000 clones, 75% to 90% being singletons. This material consisted of peripheral blood, taken on day 0 of MenACWY control vaccination. Receptors were obtained from an adult in good health.

The J gene is TRBJ1-2, the V gene TRBV5-4; 9 positions agree with TRBD1. This CDR3 has 15 residues. Trimming cost V 4 bases and J 2 bases; bases outside gene matches: 6. Germline V gene sequence: CDR1 SGHNT, CDR2 YYREEE (reference sequence). CDR3 protein: CASSHPGQGNYGYTF. DNA for the CDR3: TGTGCCAGCAGCCATCCGGGACAGGGAAACTATGGCTACACCTTC.

The gene calls are TRBV7-9 and TRBJ1-1, with a possible D match to TRBD1 (6 bases). This CDR3 is 14 amino acids long. V was clipped by 5 bases and J by 0 bases, with 10 bases between them. Germline lookup yields CDR1 SEHNR and CDR2 FQNEAQ (reference sequence). This CDR3 reads CASSTQGLNTEAFF. The CDR3 DNA reads as TGTGCCAGCAGCACCCAGGGGTTGAACACTGAAGCTTTCTTT.

The chain recombines TRBV28 with TRBJ1-3, with TRBD1 identical over 12 bases. The CDR3 covers 18 residues. Looked up from germline, CDR1 is MDHEN and CDR2 is SYDVKM. V trimming: 2 bases; J trimming: 4 bases; junction bases outside the gene matches: 9. CDR3 protein: CASSLRPGQGALGNTIYF. The CDR3 nucleotides read TGTGCCAGCAGTTTACGTCCGGGACAGGGGGCGCTAGGAAACACCATATATTTT.

The CDR3 DNA sequence: TGTGCCAGTAGAACCTACACAGATACGCAGTATTTT. Its translation: CASRTYTDTQYF. The V gene is TRBV19, the J gene TRBJ2-3; D remains unclear. Deletions cut 6 bases from V and 2 bases from J, with 6 bases between. Looked up from germline, CDR1 is LNHDA and CDR2 is SQIVND (reference sequence). This CDR3 has 12 amino acids.

This clone has only one observation. This sequence joins TRBV4-2 and TRBJ2-7, with 10 bases identical to TRBD1. This CDR3 contains 15 residues. V shed 3 bases and J 6 bases; nucleotides not matched to a gene: 8. CDR1 LGHNA and CDR2 YNFKEQ come from the germline V gene. The CDR3 here is CASSQNGQGVGEQYF. Here the CDR3 DNA reads TGTGCCAGCAGCCAGAACGGACAGGGGGTGGGCGAGCAGTACTTC.

This clone was counted a few times. The rearrangement uses TRBV3-1 (or the pseudogene TRBV3-2) and TRBJ2-7, with D perhaps matching TRBD2 (6 bases). V gave up 0 bases and J gave up 2 bases, with 14 bases separating them. Germline V gives CDR1 LGHDT, CDR2 YNNKEL (reference sequence). This CDR3 region has 16 residues. Here the CDR3 reads CASSQEGSEGPYEQYF. CDR3 nucleotides: TGTGCCAGCAGCCAAGAAGGGTCGGAGGGCCCCTACGAGCAGTACTTC.

The chain combines TRBV11-2 with TRBJ1-2; possibly TRBD1 for D (6 bases). V lost 3 bases and J lost 2, with 13 bases in between. Germline values: CDR1 SGHAT, CDR2 FQNNGV. The CDR3 contains 15 residues. This chain's CDR3 is CASSLGGGPNYGYTF. In DNA, the CDR3 is TGTGCCAGCAGCTTGGGGGGCGGGCCGAACTATGGCTACACCTTC.

In this sample, this clone turned up once. The chain has TRBV5-5 and TRBJ2-7; the match to TRBD2 covers 13 bases. CDR3 length equals 16 residues. V was clipped by 4 bases and J by 3 bases; unmatched bases: 7. Germline CDR1 is SGHKS and CDR2 is YYEKEE (reference sequence). In DNA, the CDR3 is TGTGCCAGCAGCCCGGGGACTAGCGGGAAGAACTACGAGCAGTACTTC. Translated, it gives CASSPGTSGKNYEQYF.

This clone was counted only a few times. V usage is TRBV2 and J usage is TRBJ1-6; maybe TRBD1 (6 bases). V dropped 5 bases and J dropped 8 bases, with 13 bases sitting between them. Germline CDR1 and CDR2: SNHLY and FYNNEI. The CDR3 length is 14 residues. CDR3 DNA sequence: TGTGCCAGCAGTCCACAGACAGGAGATTCACCCCTCCACTTT. Translated, it gives CASSPQTGDSPLHF.

This chain joins TRBV11-2 and TRBJ2-7; 7 bases align to TRBD2. The germline V gene encodes CDR1 SGHAT and CDR2 FQNNGV. This CDR3 region has 16 residues. V lost 2 bases and J lost 4; bases outside the gene matches: 11. The CDR3 loop is CASSLSPWEGRYEQYF. The DNA of the CDR3 is TGTGCCAGCAGCTTATCCCCATGGGAGGGGAGGTACGAGCAGTACTTC.

V usage is TRBV7-2 and J usage is TRBJ2-2; tentative D call: TRBD2 (6 bases). Trimming shortened V by 5 bases and J by 7 bases, and 11 bases separated the two germline ends. This CDR3 has 13 amino acids. Germline V lookup: CDR1 SGHTA, CDR2 FQGNSA. The CDR3 region is CASSSTGVGELFF. CDR3 DNA: TGTGCCAGCAGCAGCACGGGAGTCGGGGAGCTGTTTTTT.

This clone was observed once. The chain links TRBV5-1 to TRBJ2-2, with D perhaps TRBD2 (6 bases). The CDR3 spans 15 residues. Trimming pared 2 bases from V and 1 base from J, leaving 9 bases between. Germline-derived CDR1 and CDR2 are SGHRS and YFSETQ. The CDR3 DNA sequence: TGCGCCAGCAGCTTAGGGACTGGGAACACCGGGGAGCTGTTTTTT. It codes for CASSLGTGNTGELFF.

V usage is TRBV7-2 and J usage is TRBJ2-2; D is unresolved. This CDR3 contains 15 residues. The germline gives CDR1 SGHTA, CDR2 FQGNSA. V lost 1 base to trimming and J lost 1 base, with 7 bases between them. The CDR3 nucleotides are TGTGCCAGCAGCTTAGGGGCGCAGAACACCGGGGAGCTGTTTTTT. Translating gives CASSLGAQNTGELFF.

The V and J genes are TRBV7-8 and TRBJ2-1, with a tentative D call TRBD2 (6 bases). Trimming stripped 3 bases from V and 7 bases from J, with 13 bases between. CDR1 and CDR2 (germline): SGHVS, FQNEAQ. This CDR3 comprises 14 residues. CDR3 nucleotide sequence: TGTGCCAGCAGCTTCCCCTTTGGGGGGAATGAGCAGTTCTTC. It yields the protein CASSFPFGGNEQFF. The full variable domain, completed using reference TRBV7-8 and TRBJ2-1, is GAGVSQSPRYKVAKRGQDVALRCDPISGHVSLFWYQQALGQGPEFLTYFQNEAQLDKSGLPSDRFFAERPEGSVSTLKIQRTQQEDSAVYLCASSFPFGGNEQFFGPGTRLTVL.

The chain combines TRBV3-1 (or the pseudogene TRBV3-2) with TRBJ2-2; D remains unclear. The CDR3 runs to 12 residues. The V gene lost 2 bases and the J gene lost 6 bases, with 4 bases spanning the gap. Germline lookup yields CDR1 LGHDT and CDR2 YNNKEL (reference sequence). CDR3 amino acids: CASSQLSGELFF. In nucleotides, the CDR3 is TGTGCCAGCAGCCAATTATCCGGGGAGCTGTTTTTT.

This chain links TRBV28 with TRBJ2-1; 13 bases agree with TRBD2. The germline V gene encodes CDR1 MDHEN and CDR2 SYDVKM. The CDR3 has 18 amino acids. V lost 3 bases and J lost 7; bases outside the gene matches: 12. The CDR3 nucleotides read TGTGCCAGCAGTTTTCAACTAGCGGGAGGGCCGGGTAGGAATGAGCAGTTCTTC. It yields the protein CASSFQLAGGPGRNEQFF.

V and J are TRBV5-1 and TRBJ2-7; no firm D call. Germline V gene sequence: CDR1 SGHRS, CDR2 YFSETQ. Trimming took off 0 bases at V and 0 bases at J, with 7 bases between the two ends. The CDR3 extends over 14 amino acids. This CDR3 reads CASSLEVSSYEQYF. The CDR3 nucleotides read TGCGCCAGCAGCTTGGAGGTAAGCTCCTACGAGCAGTACTTC.

The rearrangement joins TRBV10-2 to TRBJ2-7, with 8 bases fitting TRBD1. The germline V gene has CDR1 WSHSY and CDR2 SAAADI. The CDR3 spans 14 residues. With 3 bases clipped from V and 2 bases from J, the junction kept 3 bases outside the gene matches. DNA of the CDR3: TGCGCCAGCAGTGACCCAGGGGGCACCTACGAGCAGTACTTC. The encoded protein is CASSDPGGTYEQYF.

The rearrangement links TRBV27 to TRBJ2-1; TRBD2 might be the D (5 bases). With 0 bases removed from V and 7 bases from J, the gap between germline ends came to 19 bases. The CDR3 is 17 residues long. Germline V gives CDR1 MNHEY, CDR2 SMNVEV (reference sequence). The CDR3 loop is CASSLSQLVPKPNEQFF. The DNA for the CDR3 is TGTGCCAGCAGTTTATCACAACTAGTTCCTAAGCCTAATGAGCAGTTCTTC.

This sequence joins TRBV12-3 or TRBV12-4 and TRBJ2-1; 10 bases line up with TRBD2. This CDR3 is 13 amino acids long. Trimming cost V 8 bases and J 7 bases; bases outside gene matches: 5. The chain's CDR3 is CASRSSGRNEQFF. The CDR3 DNA follows: TGTGCCAGCCGATCTAGCGGGAGAAATGAGCAGTTCTTC.

On this clone itself: One junction end does not reproduce the germline sequence, and a read error may be involved. This chain connects TRBV5-1 to TRBJ2-1, with a weak D call TRBD2 (7 bases). The length of the CDR3 is 15 residues. Germline values: CDR1 SGHRS, CDR2 YFSETQ. The CDR3: CARSPTPGGRGEQFF. The CDR3 DNA sequence: TGCGCCCGCAGCCCAACACCGGGGGGCCGGGGTGAGCAGTTCTTC.

CDR3 sequence (DNA): TGTGCCATCAGTACGGGGACTAGCGGAAAGAGGGGTTCGAGCGAGCAGTACTTC. Amino acid sequence: CAISTGTSGKRGSSEQYF. J is TRBJ2-7 and V is TRBV10-3; TRBD2 aligns across 11 bases. The CDR3 has 18 residues. Germline loops: CDR1 ENHRY, CDR2 SYGVKD. The V gene end was trimmed by 5 bases and the J gene end by 6 bases; junction bases not matched to a gene: 18.

The rearrangement uses TRBV6-5 and TRBJ1-5; possibly TRBD1 for D (6 bases). Germline CDR1 and CDR2: MNHEY and SVGAGI. Trimming shortened V by 5 bases and J by 3 bases, and 8 bases separated the two germline ends. The CDR3 loop spans 13 amino acids. The CDR3 nucleotides read TGTGCCAGCAGTCCAGGGGTCAATCAGCCCCAGCATTTT. This sequence encodes CASSPGVNQPQHF.

This clone was observed a few times. V gene TRBV4-1 combines with J gene TRBJ2-1, with 7 bases lining up with TRBD2. CDR1 and CDR2 (germline): MGHRA, YSYEKL. The CDR3 consists of 17 residues. V lost 1 base to trimming and J lost 4 bases; unmatched junction nucleotides: 10. CDR3 sequence: CASSQVPSGVLYNEQFF. CDR3 DNA: TGCGCCAGCAGCCAAGTCCCTAGCGGAGTGCTTTACAATGAGCAGTTCTTC.

The V gene is TRBV19, the J gene TRBJ1-1, with D hard to call. The germline CDR1 and CDR2 sequences are LNHDA and SQIVND (reference sequence). Trimming cost V 5 bases and J 3 bases, with 7 bases left between them. This CDR3 is 12 amino acids long. CDR3: CASSFGDTEAFF. CDR3 in DNA: TGTGCCAGTAGTTTCGGGGACACTGAAGCTTTCTTT.

The chain is built from TRBV29-1 and TRBJ1-4; 8 positions agree with TRBD1. The germline CDR1 and CDR2 sequences are SQVTM and ANQGSEA. The CDR3 runs to 13 residues. After removal of 3 bases from V and 7 bases from J, the junction contained 4 bases not matched to a gene. CDR3 loop: CSVDWTGTEKLFF. Written as DNA, the CDR3 is TGCAGCGTTGATTGGACAGGGACTGAAAAACTGTTTTTT.

The V gene is TRBV4-3, the J gene TRBJ2-7; 8 nucleotides agree with TRBD1. The length of the CDR3 is 15 residues. Trimming took 4 bases from V and 0 from J; bases not matched to a gene: 5. Germline V gene data show CDR1 as LGHNA and CDR2 as YSLEER. CDR3 sequence (DNA): TGCGCCAGCAGCCTTGGACAGGGCACCTCCTACGAGCAGTACTTC. Translated, it gives CASSLGQGTSYEQYF.

J is TRBJ2-3 and V is TRBV28, with 13 bases lining up with TRBD2. Trimming took 5 bases from V and 2 from J; bases not matched to a gene: 4. The CDR3 consists of 16 residues. The germline V gene has CDR1 MDHEN and CDR2 SYDVKM. CDR3 DNA sequence: TGTGCCAGCAGTCCACTAGCGGGAGGGCCCACAGATACGCAGTATTTT. This gives the protein CASSPLAGGPTDTQYF.

V is TRBV2 and J is TRBJ2-4; no clear D gene. The germline V gene has CDR1 SNHLY and CDR2 FYNNEI. This CDR3 contains 17 residues. The V and J ends lost 6 bases and 0 bases respectively, with 18 bases between them. CDR3 nucleotide sequence: TGTGCCAGCAGCGCAGGCCCTGCACAGTTAGCCAAAAACATTCAGTACTTC. It translates to CASSAGPAQLAKNIQYF. Combining the CDR3 with reference TRBV2 and TRBJ2-4 gives the whole variable domain EPEVTQTPSHQVTQMGQEVILRCVPISNHLYFYWYRQILGQKVEFLVSFYNNEISEKSEIFDDQFSVERPDGSNFTLKIRSTKLEDSAMYFCASSAGPAQLAKNIQYFGAGTRLSVL.

This clone was detected only a few times. The genes are TRBV4-2 and TRBJ1-3; 9 bases are shared with TRBD1. Germline V gene data show CDR1 as LGHNA and CDR2 as YNFKEQ. The CDR3 consists of 14 residues. Trimming removed 4 bases from V and 2 bases from J; junction bases left unmatched: 0. CDR3 protein: CASSRDRAGNTIYF. CDR3 in DNA: TGTGCCAGCAGCCGGGACAGGGCTGGAAACACCATATATTTT.